The clone carrying this TCR beta chain was found a few times. This specimen belongs to a study of T cells in localized non-small cell lung cancer. Data came from immunoSEQ multiplex PCR; TCRdb stores just in-frame clones and leaves some out. The repertoire holds some 80,000 clones, approximately 84% seen once, with about 2.7% in the top ten. This TCR came from a man aged 40 to 70 with stage I lung adenocarcinoma. Specimen: peripheral blood, collected before any cancer treatment.

CDR3 sequence reads: CASSVGTVAKNIQYF. CDR3 sequence (DNA): TGTGCCAGCAGCGTGGGGACCGTAGCCAAAAACATTCAGTACTTC. The chain combines TRBV9 with TRBJ2-4, with D perhaps given as TRBD1 or TRBD2 (5 bases each). CDR3 length equals 15 residues. Deletions cut 2 bases from V and 0 bases from J, with 9 bases between. Germline CDR1 reads SGDLS; CDR2 reads YYNGEE. The complete variable domain, with remaining parts taken from reference TRBV9 and TRBJ2-4, reads DSGVTQTPKHLITATGQRVTLRCSPRSGDLSVYWYQQSLDQGLQFLIQYYNGEERAKGNILERFSAQQFPDLHSELNLSSLELGDSALYFCASSVGTVAKNIQYFGAGTRLSVL.